This is a list of T cell receptor beta chains from one sample in a study of blood T cell repertoires in COVID-19. Clones were sequenced by immunoSEQ multiplex PCR, and TCRdb holds only the in-frame ones, with some missing. Of about 240,000 clones listed, under 85% are singletons. The source material was peripheral blood. These receptors were collected from a man between 25 and 39 years old who had recovered from COVID-19. Each CDR3 is given with its conserved first and last residue. D genes are given only for firm matches. The listing skips clone size in some rows; elsewhere it reads once, few, many or a size class.

J,V,size,D,CDR3,DNA
TRBJ1-1,TRBV29-1,few,NA,CSVEATENTEAFF,TGCAGCGTTGAAGCCACTGAGAACACTGAAGCTTTCTTT
TRBJ1-2,TRBV6-5,NA,NA,CASSRQGYGYTF,TGTGCCAGCAGTCGCCAGGGTTATGGCTACACCTTC
TRBJ2-7,TRBV6-6,NA,TRBD1,CASSTPGTGNYEQYF,TGTGCCAGCAGTACCCCCGGGACAGGGAACTACGAGCAGTACTTC
TRBJ2-1,TRBV4-2,NA,TRBD2,CASSYGTSAYNEQFF,TGTGCCAGCAGCTATGGGACTAGCGCCTACAATGAGCAGTTCTTC
TRBJ1-2,TRBV6-1,NA,TRBD1,CASSDSGTGATNYGYTF,TGTGCCAGCAGTGATTCCGGGACAGGGGCCACTAACTATGGCTACACCTTC
TRBJ1-2,TRBV14,NA,NA,CASSRTANYGYTF,TGTGCCAGCAGCCGGACAGCCAACTATGGCTACACCTTC
TRBJ1-2,TRBV6-5,NA,NA,CASSYGVGYTF,TGTGCCAGCAGTTACGGAGTTGGCTACACCTTC
TRBJ1-5,TRBV2,NA,TRBD1,CASRDRGNQPQHF,TGTGCCAGCAGGGACAGGGGGAATCAGCCCCAGCATTTT
TRBJ1-6,TRBV2,NA,NA,CASSESRVEDSPLHF,TGTGCCAGCAGTGAATCGAGGGTTGAGGATTCACCCCTCCACTTT
TRBJ2-3,TRBV6-4,few,NA,CASSSGTTSTDTQYF,TGTGCCAGCAGCTCCGGGACAACTAGCACAGATACGCAGTATTTT
TRBJ2-3,TRBV7-9,NA,TRBD2,CASGLALGTDTQYF,TGTGCCAGCGGACTAGCGCTTGGCACAGATACGCAGTATTTT
TRBJ2-1,TRBV18,NA,TRBD2,CASSPPTSGGVTNEQFF,TGTGCCAGCTCTCCCCCGACTAGCGGGGGGGTAACTAATGAGCAGTTCTTC
TRBJ2-2,TRBV9,once,TRBD1,CASSGSTGVISGELFF,TGTGCCAGCAGCGGGTCTACAGGGGTAATTTCGGGGGAGCTGTTTTTT
TRBJ1-4,TRBV2,NA,TRBD1,CASSEARLGGRANEKLFF,TGTGCCAGCAGTGAAGCAAGGTTAGGGGGCCGGGCTAATGAAAAACTGTTTTTT
TRBJ2-5,TRBV28,NA,NA,CATRLGGRGPSSTQETQYF,TGTGCCACACGTCTCGGGGGACGCGGTCCGTCGTCAACCCAAGAGACCCAGTACTTC
TRBJ2-1,TRBV2,NA,TRBD2,CASSRGGRDEQFF,TGTGCCAGCAGTCGGGGGGGCCGCGATGAGCAGTTCTTC
TRBJ2-7,TRBV5-1,NA,TRBD1,CASSPRQGGEQYF,TGCGCCAGCAGCCCGAGACAGGGCGGCGAGCAGTACTTC
TRBJ1-5,TRBV12-3/TRBV12-4,NA,NA,CASSLRGNQPQHF,TGTGCCAGCAGTTTAAGGGGAAATCAGCCCCAGCATTTT